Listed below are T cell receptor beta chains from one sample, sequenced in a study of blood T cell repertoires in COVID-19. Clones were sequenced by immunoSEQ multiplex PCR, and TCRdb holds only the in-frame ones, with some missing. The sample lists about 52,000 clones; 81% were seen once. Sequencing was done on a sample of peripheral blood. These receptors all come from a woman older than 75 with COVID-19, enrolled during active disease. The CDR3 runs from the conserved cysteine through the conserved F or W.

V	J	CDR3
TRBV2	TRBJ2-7	CASSGTGTGLREQYF
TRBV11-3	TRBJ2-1	CASSLDVLAGAGEQFF
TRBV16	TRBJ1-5	CASSQSVGASNQPQHF
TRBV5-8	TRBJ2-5	CASWGGWYQETQYF
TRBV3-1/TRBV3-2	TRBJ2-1	CASSQSPSEQFF
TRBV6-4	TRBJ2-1	CASSEEGGFYNEQFF
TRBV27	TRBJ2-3	CASSSSGSMTDTQYF
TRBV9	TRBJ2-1	CASSVEGLADYNEQFF
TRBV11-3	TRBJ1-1	CASSLGKNTEAFF
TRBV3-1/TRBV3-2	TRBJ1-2	CASSQGNRPPGYGYTF
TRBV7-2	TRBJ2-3	CASSKGLAGSTDTQYF
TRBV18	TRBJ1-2	CASSPRQGVFNYGYTF
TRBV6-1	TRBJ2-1	CASSEGSGSTYNEQFF
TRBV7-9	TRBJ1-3	CASSKQGASGNTIYF
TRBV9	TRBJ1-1	CASSARDGRNTEAFF
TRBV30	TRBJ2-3	CARGQGAGVDTQYF
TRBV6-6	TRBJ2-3	CASSSFGGGLGTQYF
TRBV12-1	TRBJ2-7	CASSPGGYFSYEQYF
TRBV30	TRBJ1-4	CAWSGGGLKEKLFF
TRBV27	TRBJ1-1	CATSAGVVSFF
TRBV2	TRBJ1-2	CASSNSGGYGYTF
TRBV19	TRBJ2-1	CASSIGGLAENNEQFF
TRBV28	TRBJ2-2	CASSPQREGLTGELFF
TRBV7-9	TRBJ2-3	CASSLGGAGGHTQYF
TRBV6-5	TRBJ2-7	CASSYSGLTAYEQYF
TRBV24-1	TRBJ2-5	CATKDREGTQYF
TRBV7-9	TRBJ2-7	CASSSSLEYYEQYF
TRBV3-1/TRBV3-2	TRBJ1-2	CASRRTGELDGYTF
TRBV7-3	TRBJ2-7	CASSLTGVGEQYF
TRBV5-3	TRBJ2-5	CARSRGGETQYF
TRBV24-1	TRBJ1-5	CATSDGTDFNDPQHF
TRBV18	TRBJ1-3	CASSPPGLISGNTIYF
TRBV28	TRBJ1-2	CASSSPGPGGNYGYTF
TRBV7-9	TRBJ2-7	CASSFGTSGSTVNEQYF
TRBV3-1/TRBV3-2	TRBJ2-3	CASSPGTSGDTQYF
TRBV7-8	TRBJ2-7	CASSLLAGGYEQYF
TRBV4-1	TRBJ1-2	CASSPSPSPTARYGYTF
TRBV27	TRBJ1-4	CASSSNGVGKLFF
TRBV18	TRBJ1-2	CASSTGQGNYGYTF
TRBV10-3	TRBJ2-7	CATGTSGSSGEQYF
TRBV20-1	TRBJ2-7	CSASRESYEQYF
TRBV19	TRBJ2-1	CASRPRREGISRNEQFF
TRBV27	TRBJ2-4	CASSSRTSGSINIQYF
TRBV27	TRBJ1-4	CASSPGGKEKLFF
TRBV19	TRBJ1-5	CASKKTENSNQPQHF
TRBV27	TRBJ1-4	CASSYRQGGQEKLFF
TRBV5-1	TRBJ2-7	CASSLGPAGGLRDF
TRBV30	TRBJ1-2	CAWKKGGYTF
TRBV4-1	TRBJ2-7	CASSQGRGRSSYEQYF
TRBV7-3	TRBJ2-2	CASSPDPGTGELFF
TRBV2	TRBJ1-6	CASRYGTAYNSPLHF